The 4 T cell receptor beta chains listed next were all sequenced from one sample in a study of chemoradiotherapy in HPV16-positive cancers. Sequencing used immunoSEQ multiplex PCR; TCRdb keeps in-frame clones, though not all of them. The repertoire holds some 12,000 clones, with approximately 86% as singletons. This specimen consisted of blood, obtained from a patient who underwent chemoradiotherapy. These receptors were obtained from a human donor with HPV-associated anogenital cancer.

The gene calls are TRBV5-8 and TRBJ1-6, with D tentatively TRBD1 (5 bases). The CDR3 totals 16 residues. V was pared by 4 bases and J by 0 bases, with 11 bases between. Per germline, CDR1 SGHTS and CDR2 YDEGEE. CDR3 DNA: TGTGCCAGCAGCCACTATCAGGGCTCCTATAATTCACCCCTCCACTTT. Protein: CASSHYQGSYNSPLHF.

V gene TRBV6-1 combines with J gene TRBJ1-1; 10 bases align to TRBD1. Losses at the gene ends were 4 bases for V and 4 bases for J; bases not matched to a gene: 3. There are 14 residues in the CDR3. Germline V gene data show CDR1 as MNHNS and CDR2 as SASEGT. Here the CDR3 reads CASSATGGGTEAFF. In DNA form, the CDR3 reads TGTGCCAGCAGTGCGACAGGGGGCGGCACTGAAGCTTTCTTT.

The chain combines TRBV15 with TRBJ1-5, with TRBD1 as a possible D gene (5 bases). Germline V lookup: CDR1 LNHNV, CDR2 YYDKDF (reference sequence). Trimming took off 0 bases at V and 9 bases at J, with 12 bases between the two ends. This CDR3 spans 14 amino acids. The CDR3 is CATSRDGGTMPQHF. DNA for the CDR3: TGTGCCACCAGCAGAGACGGAGGGACCATGCCCCAGCATTTT.

The genes are TRBV5-1 and TRBJ1-6, with 7 nucleotides matching TRBD1. V lost 4 bases and J lost 5; bases outside the gene matches: 6. Germline CDR1 and CDR2: SGHRS and YFSETQ. CDR3 length: 15 amino acids. The CDR3 DNA is TGCGCCAGCAGCGCCGGGACAGCCGATAATTCACCCCTCCACTTT. It is translated as CASSAGTADNSPLHF. Based on the CDR3 plus reference TRBV5-1 and TRBJ1-6, the full variable domain is KAGVTQTPRYLIKTRGQQVTLSCSPISGHRSVSWYQQTPGQGLQFLFEYFSETQRNKGNFPGRFSGRQFSNSRSEMNVSTLELGDSALYLCASSAGTADNSPLHFGNGTRLTVT.